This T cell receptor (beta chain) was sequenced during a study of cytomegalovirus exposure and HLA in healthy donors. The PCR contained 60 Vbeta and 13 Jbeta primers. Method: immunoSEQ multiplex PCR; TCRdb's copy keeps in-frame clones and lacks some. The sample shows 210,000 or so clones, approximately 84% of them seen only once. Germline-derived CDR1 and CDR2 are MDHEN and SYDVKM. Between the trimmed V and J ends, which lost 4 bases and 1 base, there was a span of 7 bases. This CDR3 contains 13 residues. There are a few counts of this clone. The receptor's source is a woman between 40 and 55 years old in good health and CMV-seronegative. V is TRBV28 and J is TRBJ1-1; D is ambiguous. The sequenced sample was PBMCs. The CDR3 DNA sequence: TGTGCCAGCAGTTGGCCCAGGAACACTGAAGCTTTCTTT. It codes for CASSWPRNTEAFF.